This entry lists 26 T cell receptor beta chains sequenced from one sample in a study of shared clonotypes between healthy human individuals. Method: immunoSEQ multiplex PCR; TCRdb's copy keeps in-frame clones and lacks some. This table holds nearly 1 million clones, 70% to 85% found once. What was sequenced was memory CD4+ T cells sorted from blood. The subset was: CD45RA-negative fraction. These receptors all come from a young man in good health.

Details on this clone: Being one base from a much bigger clone, this may be a read error. Other nucleotide sequences in the sample specify the same CDR3. This chain joins TRBV27 and TRBJ2-3; perhaps TRBD1 as D (5 bases). CDR1 is MNHEY and CDR2 is SMNVEV in the germline V gene (reference sequence). The CDR3 length is 16 residues. V was shortened by 5 bases and J by 0 bases, with 15 bases between the two germline ends. CDR3 sequence (DNA): TGTGCCAGCAGTACTCGATTAGGGGCGAGCACAGATACGCAGTATTTT. This encodes CASSTRLGASTDTQYF.

The rearrangement joins TRBV19 to TRBJ1-6; D gene ambiguous. The CDR3 has 14 residues. Trimming took 3 bases from V and 7 from J, leaving 10 bases between them. CDR1 and CDR2 (germline): LNHDA, SQIVND (reference sequence). As DNA, the CDR3 is TGTGCCAGTAGTATCATAGAGGGCAATTCACCCCTCCACTTT. Protein sequence: CASSIIEGNSPLHF.

The gene calls are TRBV27 and TRBJ1-1; possible D gene TRBD1, 5 bases. V lost 6 bases and J lost 2, with 10 bases in between. The CDR3 totals 13 residues. Germline assignment: CDR1 MNHEY and CDR2 SMNVEV (reference sequence). The CDR3 nucleotides are TGTGCCAGCAGAGACAGAGTAAACACTGAAGCTTTCTTT. Amino acid sequence: CASRDRVNTEAFF.

This clone occurred many times. The chain joins TRBV10-3 to TRBJ2-3, with D hard to call. V was clipped by 6 bases and J by 0 bases, with 10 bases between them. From germline, CDR1 is ENHRY and CDR2 SYGVKD. The CDR3 runs to 14 residues. CDR3 amino acids: CAIRPTESTDTQYF. CDR3 nucleotide sequence: TGTGCCATCAGGCCGACGGAAAGCACAGATACGCAGTATTTT.

The CDR3 sequence is CASSQLWTGGLSGANVLTF. In DNA form, the CDR3 reads TGCGCCAGCAGCCAACTCTGGACAGGGGGCCTCTCTGGGGCCAACGTCCTGACTTTC. This chain connects TRBV4-1 to TRBJ2-6; 11 bases fit TRBD1. The CDR3 runs to 19 residues. Germline lookup yields CDR1 MGHRA and CDR2 YSYEKL. V lost 2 bases to trimming and J lost 0 bases; unmatched junction nucleotides: 6.

The chain links TRBV7-2 to TRBJ2-7, with 7 positions matching TRBD2. The CDR3 is made up of 13 amino acids. Germline loops: CDR1 SGHTA, CDR2 FQGNSA. V lost 6 bases and J lost 2; bases outside the gene matches: 4. CDR3 amino acids: CASSVGGAYEQYF. The DNA of the CDR3 is TGTGCCAGCAGTGTGGGGGGGGCCTACGAGCAGTACTTC.

This rearrangement joins TRBV19 to TRBJ2-3; the match to TRBD1 covers 9 bases. This CDR3 is built from 14 residues. The germline V gene encodes CDR1 LNHDA and CDR2 SQIVND (reference sequence). V lost 7 bases to trimming and J lost 2 bases; unmatched junction nucleotides: 4. CDR3 coding DNA: TGTGCCAGTACCGGGACAGGGATCACAGATACGCAGTATTTT. Translating gives CASTGTGITDTQYF. The full variable domain, rest sourced from reference TRBV19 and TRBJ2-3, is DGGITQSPKYLFRKEGQNVTLSCEQNLNHDAMYWYRQDPGQGLRLIYYSQIVNDFQKGDIAEGYSVSREKKESFPLTVTSAQKNPTAFYLCASTGTGITDTQYFGPGTRLTVL.

The chain combines TRBV30 with TRBJ1-4; D remains ambiguous. This CDR3 is built from 13 residues. Looked up from germline, CDR1 is GTSNPN and CDR2 is SVGIG (reference sequence). Trimming cost V 4 bases and J 5 bases, with 11 bases left between them. The CDR3, as DNA: TGTGCCTGGAACGCGGGCTTGAATGAAAAACTGTTTTTT. It encodes CAWNAGLNEKLFF.

Note on this clone: This same CDR3 is encoded by further DNA sequences in the sample. The V gene is TRBV30, the J gene TRBJ1-6, with 8 bases that match TRBD1. Germline V gene lookup returns CDR1 GTSNPN and CDR2 SVGIG (reference sequence). The CDR3 runs 13 residues. J gave up 9 bases and V 2 bases, and 3 bases lay outside the gene matches. The CDR3 nucleotides read TGTGCCTGGAGTTCAGGGGGCGGTTCACCCCTCCACTTT. This gives the protein CAWSSGGGSPLHF.

This chain links TRBV6-5 with TRBJ1-1, with D possibly being TRBD1 (5 bases). V was trimmed by 7 bases and J by 2 bases, leaving 11 bases between them. CDR3 length: 13 amino acids. Per germline, CDR1 MNHEY and CDR2 SVGAGI. CDR3 coding DNA: TGTGCCAGCATTGGGGCGGCAAACACTGAAGCTTTCTTT. This encodes CASIGAANTEAFF.

The gene calls are TRBV4-1 and TRBJ2-1; D assignment may be TRBD1 or TRBD2 (5 bases each). Germline loops: CDR1 MGHRA, CDR2 YSYEKL. The CDR3 consists of 17 residues. The germline V and J ends were trimmed by 1 base and 6 bases, with 19 bases remaining between them. The CDR3 DNA follows: TGCGCCAGCAGCCAAGGGGAACGGTCGCTGAGGGGCAATGAGCAGTTCTTC. Encoded protein: CASSQGERSLRGNEQFF.

The chain combines TRBV4-3 with TRBJ2-3, with a possible D match to TRBD1 (6 bases). The V and J ends lost 0 bases and 2 bases respectively, with 15 bases between them. The germline V gene has CDR1 LGHNA and CDR2 YSLEER. The CDR3 is 17 amino acids. This CDR3 is CASSQDSGTPHTDTQYF. DNA of the CDR3: TGCGCCAGCAGCCAAGATTCCGGGACACCGCACACAGATACGCAGTATTTT.

This chain links TRBV4-2 with TRBJ1-5; D unclear. Germline lookup yields CDR1 LGHNA and CDR2 YNFKEQ. This CDR3 region has 14 residues. Between the trimmed V and J ends, which lost 0 bases and 1 base, there was a span of 4 bases. The CDR3 coding sequence is TGTGCCAGCAGCCAAGACCGGAGCAATCAGCCCCAGCATTTT. The encoded protein is CASSQDRSNQPQHF.

This chain joins TRBV28 and TRBJ2-7, with TRBD1 identical over 9 bases. CDR3 length: 17 amino acids. Germline assignment: CDR1 MDHEN and CDR2 SYDVKM. Trimming at V came to 2 bases and at J to 2 bases, leaving 10 bases not matched to a gene. CDR3 sequence reads: CASSLPHPGTGTYEQYF. For the CDR3, the DNA is TGTGCCAGCAGTTTACCGCACCCCGGGACAGGGACCTACGAGCAGTACTTC. Full variable domain (outside the CDR3, taken from reference TRBV28 and TRBJ2-7): DVKVTQSSRYLVKRTGEKVFLECVQDMDHENMFWYRQDPGLGLRLIYFSYDVKMKEKGDIPEGYSVSREKKERFSLILESASTNQTSMYLCASSLPHPGTGTYEQYFGPGTRLTVT.

About this clone: Additional DNA sequences in this sample encode the identical CDR3. The chain carries TRBV18 and TRBJ1-2; the D is unclear. Trimming pared 3 bases from V and 4 bases from J, leaving 9 bases between. In germline, CDR1 is KGHSH, CDR2 LQKENI. The CDR3 loop spans 13 amino acids. CDR3 coding DNA: TGTGCCAGCTCACCGTCCGGGTCCTATGGCTACACCTTC. It translates to CASSPSGSYGYTF.

This clone was found a few times. The genes are TRBV13 and TRBJ1-6; the D gene is possibly TRBD1 (6 bases). The CDR3 is made up of 15 amino acids. V dropped 1 base and J dropped 5 bases, with 9 bases sitting between them. Per the germline V gene, CDR1 is PRHDT and CDR2 is FYEKMQ (reference sequence). CDR3 bases: TGTGCCAGCAGCTTAGATCCAGGGGATAATTCACCCCTCCACTTT. Protein sequence: CASSLDPGDNSPLHF. The complete variable domain, with remaining parts taken from reference TRBV13 and TRBJ1-6, reads AAGVIQSPRHLIKEKRETATLKCYPIPRHDTVYWYQQGPGQDPQFLISFYEKMQSDKGSIPDRFSAQQFSDYHSELNMSSLELGDSALYFCASSLDPGDNSPLHFGNGTRLTVT.

The chain recombines TRBV7-3 with TRBJ2-7, with 8 bases identical to TRBD2. V shed 5 bases and J 1 base; nucleotides not matched to a gene: 10. CDR3 length equals 16 residues. Germline CDR1 SGHTA, CDR2 FQGTGA. CDR3 protein: CASSLSGSGVSYEQYF. The DNA of the CDR3 is TGTGCCAGCAGCCTGTCCGGTAGCGGGGTTTCCTACGAGCAGTACTTC. The entire variable domain, with the rest obtained from reference TRBV7-3 and TRBJ2-7, is as follows: GAGVSQTPSNKVTEKGKYVELRCDPISGHTALYWYRQSLGQGPEFLIYFQGTGAADDSGLPNDRFFAVRPEGSVSTLKIQRTERGDSAVYLCASSLSGSGVSYEQYFGPGTRLTVT.

J is TRBJ2-1 and V is TRBV10-1, with a tentative D call TRBD2 (7 bases). The CDR3 is made up of 13 amino acids. CDR1 is WNHNN, CDR2 SYGVQD, per germline (reference sequence). Trimming stripped 5 bases from V and 8 bases from J, with 13 bases between. CDR3 nucleotides: TGCGCCAGCAGTCTGTCCGGGGGGCATGAGCAGTTCTTC. It encodes CASSLSGGHEQFF.

The table lists this clone with a few counts. The chain has TRBV6-1 and TRBJ1-1; perhaps TRBD1 as D (5 bases). CDR1 and CDR2 from the germline V gene are MNHNS and SASEGT. The CDR3 extends over 15 amino acids. V lost 6 bases and J lost 1, with 15 bases in between. As DNA, the CDR3 is TGTGCCAGCAGGAACCGACAGATTCGGAACACTGAAGCTTTCTTT. The encoded protein is CASRNRQIRNTEAFF.

The V and J genes are TRBV28 and TRBJ2-7; possibly TRBD2 for D (5 bases). V was trimmed by 3 bases and J by 4 bases, leaving 13 bases between them. This CDR3 region has 14 residues. Germline lookup yields CDR1 MDHEN and CDR2 SYDVKM. CDR3 sequence (DNA): TGTGCCAGCAGTTTCTCTACGGGAAGGTACGAGCAGTACTTC. This codes for CASSFSTGRYEQYF.

This clone has only a few counts. The rearrangement joins TRBV5-4 to TRBJ2-2; D may be TRBD2 (5 bases). Between the trimmed V and J ends, which lost 0 bases and 3 bases, there was a span of 12 bases. Germline loops: CDR1 SGHNT, CDR2 YYREEE (reference sequence). This CDR3 spans 16 amino acids. CDR3 bases: TGTGCCAGCAGCTTGGTCCCGGGGTGGGACACCGGGGAGCTGTTTTTT. Its protein is CASSLVPGWDTGELFF.

As regards this clone: The identical CDR3 is also encoded by other nucleotide sequences in the sample. This chain uses TRBV5-1 with TRBJ1-1, with 9 bases lining up with TRBD1. J lost 2 bases, V lost 2 bases, and 7 bases had no gene match. CDR3 length equals 16 residues. Germline V gene lookup returns CDR1 SGHRS and CDR2 YFSETQ. Written as DNA, the CDR3 is TGCGCCAGCAGCTTACTTACAGGGGGCCCAAACACTGAAGCTTTCTTT. Amino acid sequence: CASSLLTGGPNTEAFF. Full variable domain (rest looked up from reference TRBV5-1 and TRBJ1-1): KAGVTQTPRYLIKTRGQQVTLSCSPISGHRSVSWYQQTPGQGLQFLFEYFSETQRNKGNFPGRFSGRQFSNSRSEMNVSTLELGDSALYLCASSLLTGGPNTEAFFGQGTRLTVV.

The V call is TRBV5-1, the J call TRBJ2-2, with D possibly matching TRBD2 (6 bases). CDR1 and CDR2 (germline): SGHRS, YFSETQ. V was pared by 10 bases and J by 1 base, with 20 bases between. The CDR3 loop spans 16 amino acids. In DNA form, the CDR3 reads TGCGCCTCAAACCCCTTAGGGACTGAGAACACCGGGGAGCTGTTTTTT. This codes for CASNPLGTENTGELFF.

This chain joins TRBV7-9 and TRBJ1-5; D uncertain. Germline V gene lookup returns CDR1 SEHNR and CDR2 FQNEAQ (reference sequence). The germline V and J ends were trimmed by 4 bases and 8 bases, with 15 bases remaining between them. This CDR3 has 14 amino acids. In DNA, the CDR3 is TGTGCCAGCAGCTCGAGTAGGGAAGGAGAGCCCCAGCATTTT. Its translation: CASSSSREGEPQHF. Full variable domain (missing parts from reference TRBV7-9 and TRBJ1-5): DTGVSQNPRHKITKRGQNVTFRCDPISEHNRLYWYRQTLGQGPEFLTYFQNEAQLEKSRLLSDRFSAERPKGSFSTLEIQRTEQGDSAMYLCASSSSREGEPQHFGDGTRLSIL.

The sample holds one count of this clone. The chain employs TRBV5-8 and TRBJ2-7; a possible D gene is TRBD2 (6 bases). Germline CDR1 and CDR2: SGHTS and YDEGEE. Trimming cost V 3 bases and J 0 bases, with 19 bases left between them. This CDR3 has 17 amino acids. CDR3 residues: CASSSFISGLSSYEQYF. The DNA for the CDR3 is TGTGCCAGCAGCTCCTTCATAAGCGGGTTGAGCTCCTACGAGCAGTACTTC.

V usage is TRBV7-8 and J usage is TRBJ2-3; 10 positions match TRBD2. The CDR3 is made up of 15 amino acids. Per the germline V gene, CDR1 is SGHVS and CDR2 is FQNEAQ. The ends lost 7 bases at V and 1 base at J; junction bases unmatched: 5. The DNA of the CDR3 is TGTGCCAGCACCCAAGGACTAGCGGGCACAGATACGCAGTATTTT. This encodes CASTQGLAGTDTQYF.